A single sample gave rise to the 19 T cell receptor beta chains below, sequenced in a study of blood T cell repertoires in COVID-19. TCRdb's copy holds only in-frame clones and misses some; the assay was immunoSEQ multiplex PCR. This repertoire shows under 200,000 clones, 88% found once; its top ten account for under 2%. The source material was peripheral blood. All receptors come from a man between 18 and 35 years old with active or convalescent COVID-19.

The rearrangement uses TRBV6-5 and TRBJ1-2; TRBD1 matches at 7 bases. The CDR3 sequence is 14 residues long. V gave up 6 bases and J gave up 5 bases; unmatched junction bases: 9. Germline CDR1 and CDR2: MNHEY and SVGAGI. Here the CDR3 reads CASSSDRENYGYTF. The CDR3 nucleotides are TGTGCCAGCAGCTCAGACAGGGAAAATTATGGCTACACCTTC.

The V call is TRBV7-8, the J call TRBJ2-6; no definite D call. Deletions cut 1 base from V and 1 base from J, with 5 bases between. Germline V gene sequence: CDR1 SGHVS, CDR2 FQNEAQ. CDR3 length: 15 residues. The CDR3 is CASSLVYSGANVLTF. The DNA for the CDR3 is TGTGCCAGCAGCTTAGTGTATTCTGGGGCCAACGTCCTGACTTTC.

The V gene is TRBV3-1 (or the pseudogene TRBV3-2), the J gene TRBJ2-1; D is uncertain. The germline V gene encodes CDR1 LGHDT and CDR2 YNNKEL (reference sequence). V lost 4 bases to trimming and J lost 3 bases, with 10 bases between them. The CDR3 extends over 14 amino acids. The chain's CDR3 is CASSPRIIYNEQFF. CDR3 DNA: TGTGCCAGCAGCCCCAGGATCATCTACAATGAGCAGTTCTTC.

This chain joins TRBV6-1 and TRBJ2-1; D is possibly TRBD1 (6 bases). V was shortened by 3 bases and J by 7 bases, with 13 bases between the two germline ends. From germline, CDR1 is MNHNS and CDR2 SASEGT. This CDR3 is built from 14 residues. CDR3 DNA: TGTGCCAGCAGTGAGTATTGGGACAAAAATGAGCAGTTCTTC. It specifies CASSEYWDKNEQFF.

This chain connects TRBV7-6 to TRBJ1-2, with D possibly matching TRBD1 (6 bases). The CDR3 runs to 15 residues. V was trimmed by 1 base and J by 4 bases, leaving 13 bases between them. Per the germline V gene, CDR1 is SGHVS and CDR2 is FNYEAQ. The CDR3 bases are TGTGCCAGCAGCTTAGATTACCGGGACACCTATGGCTACACCTTC. Its translation is CASSLDYRDTYGYTF.

The chain recombines TRBV18 with TRBJ2-6; TRBD1 matches at 7 bases. V shed 5 bases, J shed 3 bases, and the junction held 4 bases outside the gene matches. The germline V gene encodes CDR1 KGHSH and CDR2 LQKENI. This CDR3 region has 15 residues. In nucleotides, the CDR3 is TGTGCCAGCTCAGAGGGGGCTAGTGGGGCCAACGTCCTGACTTTC. This encodes CASSEGASGANVLTF.

This clone showed up just a few times. The J gene is TRBJ2-2, the V gene TRBV27, with D possibly TRBD1 on 5 matching bases. Trimming removed 5 bases from V and 5 bases from J, with 18 bases in between. Germline CDR1 and CDR2: MNHEY and SMNVEV (reference sequence). CDR3 length equals 16 residues. CDR3 loop: CASSPEARASTGELFF. In nucleotides, the CDR3 is TGTGCCAGCAGTCCAGAGGCCAGGGCGAGTACCGGGGAGCTGTTTTTT.

This chain's CDR3 is CASSERGGIYEQYF. In nucleotides, the CDR3 is TGTGCCAGCAGTGAAAGGGGGGGCATCTACGAGCAGTACTTC. The chain recombines TRBV6-1 with TRBJ2-7, with a tentative D call TRBD2 (7 bases). CDR3 length: 14 residues. Germline V gene lookup returns CDR1 MNHNS and CDR2 SASEGT. V shed 2 bases and J shed 3 bases, with 11 bases lying between them.

V usage is TRBV6-2 or TRBV6-3 and J usage is TRBJ2-1, with D perhaps matching TRBD2 (5 bases). CDR3 length: 16 amino acids. V was shortened by 0 bases and J by 7 bases, with 16 bases between the two germline ends. The germline V gene has CDR1 MNHEY and CDR2 SVGEGT. In nucleotides, the CDR3 is TGTGCCAGCAGTTACTCGAGGAGCGGATACTCGAATGAGCAGTTCTTC. Encoded protein: CASSYSRSGYSNEQFF.

This clone has a handful of counts. CDR3 amino acids: CASSTTRALNTEAFF. The DNA of the CDR3 is TGTGCCAGCAGCACCACCAGGGCTTTGAACACTGAAGCTTTCTTT. The chain carries TRBV5-4 and TRBJ1-1; a weak D match, TRBD1 (5 bases). With 4 bases removed from V and 0 bases from J, the gap between germline ends came to 13 bases. This CDR3 comprises 15 residues. Germline V gene sequence: CDR1 SGHNT, CDR2 YYREEE (reference sequence).

The V gene is TRBV11-1, the J gene TRBJ1-4; possibly TRBD1 for D (6 bases). The length of the CDR3 is 14 residues. Deletions cut 5 bases from V and 5 bases from J, with 12 bases between. CDR1 is SGHAT and CDR2 is FQDESV in the germline V gene (reference sequence). The CDR3 nucleotides read TGTGCCAGCAGCCCGGACAGAGCCAATGAAAAACTGTTTTTT. Protein: CASSPDRANEKLFF.

This sequence joins TRBV5-4 and TRBJ2-1; D possibly corresponds to TRBD1 (5 bases). Deletions cut 0 bases from V and 4 bases from J, with 5 bases between. CDR1 SGHNT and CDR2 YYREEE come from the germline V gene (reference sequence). This CDR3 region has 13 residues. For the CDR3, the DNA is TGTGCCAGCAGCTTGGGACAGTACAATGAGCAGTTCTTC. This encodes CASSLGQYNEQFF.

This chain joins TRBV19 and TRBJ2-1, with 7 bases identical to TRBD2. Germline loops: CDR1 LNHDA, CDR2 SQIVND (reference sequence). The CDR3 is made up of 15 amino acids. V dropped 4 bases and J dropped 2; count of bases not matched to a gene: 5. CDR3 loop: CASSTRGDAYNEQFF. In DNA form, the CDR3 reads TGTGCCAGTAGTACCCGGGGGGACGCCTACAATGAGCAGTTCTTC. The full variable domain, rest sourced from reference TRBV19 and TRBJ2-1, is DGGITQSPKYLFRKEGQNVTLSCEQNLNHDAMYWYRQDPGQGLRLIYYSQIVNDFQKGDIAEGYSVSREKKESFPLTVTSAQKNPTAFYLCASSTRGDAYNEQFFGPGTRLTVL.

This clone is a singleton in its sample. This chain links TRBV4-1 with TRBJ2-5; 9 bases are a match to TRBD2. The CDR3 runs 14 residues. CDR1 MGHRA and CDR2 YSYEKL come from the germline V gene. V shed 4 bases and J 5 bases; nucleotides not matched to a gene: 5. The CDR3 DNA reads as TGCGCCAGCAGCCCCGGGACTAGCCGGGAGACCCAGTACTTC. The encoded protein is CASSPGTSRETQYF.

This clone was counted once. V is TRBV6-5 and J is TRBJ1-4, with 8 bases fitting TRBD1. V dropped 0 bases and J dropped 7; count of bases not matched to a gene: 4. This CDR3 has 15 amino acids. Looked up from germline, CDR1 is MNHEY and CDR2 is SVGAGI. The CDR3 DNA reads TGTGCCAGCAGTTACTCTACAGGGGGGAGTGAAAAACTGTTTTTT. Its protein is CASSYSTGGSEKLFF.

This clone appeared once. J is TRBJ2-3 and V is TRBV4-1, with a possible D match to TRBD2 (5 bases). With 0 bases removed from V and 2 bases from J, the gap between germline ends came to 12 bases. Germline CDR1 is MGHRA and CDR2 is YSYEKL. This CDR3 is 16 amino acids long. CDR3 coding DNA: TGCGCCAGCAGCCAAGATTGGACTTCAATCACAGATACGCAGTATTTT. It specifies CASSQDWTSITDTQYF.

This chain uses TRBV5-4 with TRBJ2-7; no firm D call. Germline CDR1 SGHNT, CDR2 YYREEE (reference sequence). CDR3 length equals 13 residues. Trimming cost V 4 bases and J 4 bases, with 12 bases left between them. The CDR3 DNA follows: TGTGCCAGCAGCCCTGAGAGGAGATACGAGCAGTACTTC. It codes for CASSPERRYEQYF.

The CDR3 region has the DNA TGTGCCATCAGTGAGCCAAATCAGCCCCAGCATTTT. This codes for CAISEPNQPQHF. The V call is TRBV10-3, the J call TRBJ1-5; no reliable D call. The CDR3 is made up of 12 amino acids. V lost 2 bases and J 4 bases, leaving 3 bases between the germline ends. Germline V gene lookup returns CDR1 ENHRY and CDR2 SYGVKD.

The chain recombines TRBV24-1 with TRBJ1-2, with D possibly matching TRBD1 (6 bases). The germline CDR1 and CDR2 sequences are KGHDR and SFDVKD. The CDR3 contains 13 residues. V was clipped by 0 bases and J by 7 bases, with 8 bases between them. CDR3 protein: CATSDLTGSGYTF. For the CDR3, the DNA is TGTGCCACCAGTGATTTGACAGGGAGTGGCTACACCTTC.